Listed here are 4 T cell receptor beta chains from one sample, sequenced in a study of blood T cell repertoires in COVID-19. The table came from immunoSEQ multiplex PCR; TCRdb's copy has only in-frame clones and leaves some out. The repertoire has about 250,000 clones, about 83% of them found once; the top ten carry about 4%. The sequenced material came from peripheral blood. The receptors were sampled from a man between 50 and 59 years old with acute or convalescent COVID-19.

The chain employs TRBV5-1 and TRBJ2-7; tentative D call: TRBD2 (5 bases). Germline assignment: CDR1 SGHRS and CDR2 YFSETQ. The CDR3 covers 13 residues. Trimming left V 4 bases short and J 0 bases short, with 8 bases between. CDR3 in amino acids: CASSRDPSYEQYF. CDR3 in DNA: TGCGCCAGCAGCCGGGATCCCTCCTACGAGCAGTACTTC.

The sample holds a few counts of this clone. The CDR3 DNA sequence: TGCAGTGCTAGTCCGGGACAGGGGAATTCACCCCTCCACTTT. Translation: CSASPGQGNSPLHF. This sequence joins TRBV20-1 and TRBJ1-6, with TRBD1 matching 10 bases. Per the germline V gene, CDR1 is DFQATT and CDR2 is SNEGSKA (reference sequence). The CDR3 is 14 residues long. The V gene end was trimmed by 3 bases and the J gene end by 7 bases; junction bases not matched to a gene: 3.

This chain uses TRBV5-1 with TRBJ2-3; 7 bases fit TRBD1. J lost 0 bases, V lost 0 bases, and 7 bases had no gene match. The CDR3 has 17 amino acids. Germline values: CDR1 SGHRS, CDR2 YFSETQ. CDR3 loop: CASSLGTGTVSTDTQYF. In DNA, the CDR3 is TGCGCCAGCAGCTTGGGCACCGGGACAGTTAGCACAGATACGCAGTATTTT.

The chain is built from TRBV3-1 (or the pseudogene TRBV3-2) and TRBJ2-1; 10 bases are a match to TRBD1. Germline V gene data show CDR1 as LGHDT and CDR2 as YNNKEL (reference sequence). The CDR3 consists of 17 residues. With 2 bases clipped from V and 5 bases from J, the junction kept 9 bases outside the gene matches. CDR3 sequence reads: CASSQPGTGAGNNEQFF. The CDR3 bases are TGTGCCAGCAGCCAACCCGGGACAGGGGCGGGAAACAATGAGCAGTTCTTC.